The clone carrying this TCR beta chain has more than one count but fewer than ten. Produced via immunoSEQ multiplex PCR; TCRdb's table is partial and in-frame only. The profile shows about 710,000 clones, around 87% of them singletons. The data are from a study of shared T cell receptors in the human thymus. CDR3 length: 16 amino acids. CDR1 and CDR2 (germline): SGHTA, FQGNSA. Trimming at V came to 1 base and at J to 5 bases, leaving 9 bases not matched to a gene. These records were also assigned to another study, of human thymus T cells. As that report states: The source of the thymus tissue was resections taken during corrective heart surgery. It looked as if thymic and blood repertoires used V and J genes in a biased way.

The chain couples TRBV7-2 to TRBJ2-5; 8 bases fit TRBD1. This TCR was sampled from a boy in the first two years of life with a congenital heart defect. Sequenced sample: thymocytes. The CDR3 region is CASSLVWQGAVETQYF. Here the CDR3 DNA reads TGTGCCAGCAGCTTAGTGTGGCAGGGGGCCGTGGAGACCCAGTACTTC.